The T cell receptor beta chain under discussion was sequenced for a study of cytomegalovirus exposure and HLA in healthy donors. On this clone itself: The antigen is undetermined. This same CDR3 is encoded by further DNA sequences in the sample.

13 Jbeta primers and 60 Vbeta primers were used for the PCR. How the authors handled the data: The count from a later analysis was tens of millions of unique TCR beta chains, approximately 9.9 million of them shared. Profiled with immunoSEQ multiplex PCR; TCRdb holds only in-frame clones, not every one. The DNA was the basis for D and trimming; V, J and clone size are from that table. The table shows roughly 140,000 clones, with roughly 87% occurring only once. The germline CDR1 and CDR2 sequences are LNHDA and SQIVND (reference sequence). The CDR3 runs 13 residues. Trimming took 4 bases from V and 0 from J, leaving 4 bases between them. Overall study findings and caveats: Presence/absence analyses took donor sequencing depth as roughly uniform. Both high specificity and high sensitivity reportedly marked the classifier's diagnosis of cytomegalovirus status. Apart from CMV serostatus, no immune exposure information was available.

The chain recombines TRBV19 with TRBJ1-3, with D hard to call. Sequenced sample: PBMCs. This receptor was taken from a man aged 25-45 years in good health and CMV-seropositive. This chain's CDR3 is CASSTHSGNTIYF. CDR3 DNA: TGTGCCAGTAGTACCCACTCTGGAAACACCATATATTTT.